Shown below are 22 T cell receptor beta chains from a single sample sequenced in a study of identical twins. One entry per CDR3 protein results from TCRdb running MiXCR on the 5' RACE reads. Of 700,000 or so distinct CDR3 sequences in the sample, 8% to 9% were seen once. This sample was also put to use in a study of yellow fever vaccine responses in identical twins.

The sample comprised PBMCs. These receptors all stem from a woman aged 18 to 35 in good health.

The chain carries TRBV7-6 and TRBJ2-3; TRBD2 agrees at 7 bases. J gave up 8 bases and V 5 bases, and 13 bases lay outside the gene matches. The CDR3 length is 15 residues. The germline CDR1 and CDR2 sequences are SGHVS and FNYEAQ. The CDR3 DNA is TGTGCCAGCAGCACCCTTTCTAGCGGATTACGTACGCAGTATTTT. Its protein is CASSTLSSGLRTQYF.

This clonotype came up a few times. This chain joins TRBV11-2 and TRBJ2-1; 7 nucleotides align to TRBD1. The CDR3 runs 16 residues. CDR1 is SGHAT and CDR2 is FQNNGV in the germline V gene. V lost 0 bases to trimming and J lost 9 bases; unmatched junction nucleotides: 11. Written as DNA, the CDR3 is TGTGCCAGCAGCTTAGATACGCGCAGGGGGTGGGGTGAGCAGTTCTTC. Encoded protein: CASSLDTRRGWGEQFF.

The sample holds many counts of this clonotype. This chain's CDR3 is CASSLGDRLFEAFF. As DNA, the CDR3 is TGTGCCAGCAGCTTGGGGGACAGATTGTTTGAAGCTTTCTTT. The chain joins TRBV5-6 to TRBJ1-1, with 7 bases matching TRBD1. The CDR3 covers 14 residues. Looked up from germline, CDR1 is SGHDT and CDR2 is YYEEEE. Germline trimming cut 0 bases from V and 7 bases from J; bases unmatched to any gene: 6.

This clonotype was detected a few times. CDR3: CASSLLTSGENIQYF. The CDR3, as DNA: TGTGCCAGCAGCTTATTGACTTCGGGGGAAAACATTCAGTACTTC. The chain uses TRBV7-9 and TRBJ2-4; D may be TRBD2 (6 bases). The CDR3 is 15 amino acids. Trimming pared 2 bases from V and 5 bases from J, leaving 13 bases between. Germline V lookup: CDR1 SEHNR, CDR2 FQNEAQ (reference sequence).

V gene TRBV3-1 combines with J gene TRBJ2-5; D may be TRBD1 or TRBD2 (5 bases each). Per germline, CDR1 LGHDT and CDR2 YNNKEL (reference sequence). CDR3 length: 14 residues. V was pared by 5 bases and J by 4 bases, with 14 bases between. CDR3 sequence (DNA): TGTGCCAGCAGCTCGTACCGGGACCTAGAGACCCAGTACTTC. Translating gives CASSSYRDLETQYF.

This chain joins TRBV29-1 and TRBJ2-7; 8 bases align to TRBD2. This CDR3 is 13 amino acids long. CDR1 SQVTM and CDR2 ANQGSEA come from the germline V gene. The V gene end was trimmed by 6 bases and the J gene end by 4 bases; junction bases not matched to a gene: 8. The CDR3 sequence is CSVAAGGLYEQYF. In nucleotides, the CDR3 is TGCAGCGTAGCCGCGGGGGGTCTGTACGAGCAGTACTTC.

The chain links TRBV28 to TRBJ2-1, with 7 bases that match TRBD2. V lost 5 bases, J lost 4 bases, and 11 bases stayed unmatched. This CDR3 is 16 amino acids long. Germline CDR1 reads MDHEN; CDR2 reads SYDVKM. The CDR3: CASSPRPQLAYNEQFF. The CDR3 DNA reads as TGTGCCAGCAGTCCCCGGCCCCAACTAGCGTACAATGAGCAGTTCTTC.

This clonotype was counted many times. This rearrangement joins TRBV29-1 to TRBJ2-2; the D call may be TRBD1 or TRBD2 (5 bases each). CDR3 length equals 15 residues. V was shortened by 0 bases and J by 6 bases, with 14 bases between the two germline ends. CDR1 SQVTM and CDR2 ANQGSEA come from the germline V gene. The DNA of the CDR3 is TGCAGCGTTGAAGATCCAGGGACCTCGGCCGGGGAGCTGTTTTTT. This codes for CSVEDPGTSAGELFF.

Many counts were recorded for this clonotype. In DNA, the CDR3 is TGCGCCAGCAGCCAGGAGGTTAGGGGGTATAACACTGAAGCTTTCTTT. Encoded protein: CASSQEVRGYNTEAFF. This chain uses TRBV4-3 with TRBJ1-1, with D possibly matching TRBD1 (6 bases). The germline V gene has CDR1 LGHNA and CDR2 YSLEER. CDR3 length: 16 amino acids. Trimming left V 3 bases short and J 2 bases short, with 16 bases between.

This clonotype has only a few counts. The chain carries TRBV3-1 and TRBJ2-3, with D perhaps TRBD2 (5 bases). CDR1 LGHDT and CDR2 YNNKEL come from the germline V gene (reference sequence). With 0 bases removed from V and 2 bases from J, the gap between germline ends came to 12 bases. This CDR3 contains 16 residues. Written as DNA, the CDR3 is TGTGCCAGCAGCCAAGATCCCAGCGGAGCCACAGATACGCAGTATTTT. Protein product: CASSQDPSGATDTQYF.

This clonotype has a count of ten or more. The V and J genes are TRBV20-1 and TRBJ2-3; D is perhaps TRBD2 (6 bases). Per the germline V gene, CDR1 is DFQATT and CDR2 is SNEGSKA (reference sequence). The CDR3 extends over 16 amino acids. Trimming left V 2 bases short and J 2 bases short, with 17 bases between. The CDR3 reads CSARSTRDLVTDTQYF. CDR3 coding DNA: TGCAGTGCTAGATCTACCCGGGACTTAGTCACAGATACGCAGTATTTT.

This sequence joins TRBV24-1 and TRBJ2-1, with 8 bases fitting TRBD2. The length of the CDR3 is 15 residues. CDR1 and CDR2 (germline): KGHDR, SFDVKD. V lost 5 bases to trimming and J lost 7 bases; unmatched junction nucleotides: 9. The CDR3 protein is CATSGTSRVGNEQFF. In DNA, the CDR3 is TGTGCCACCAGTGGGACTAGCAGAGTAGGGAATGAGCAGTTCTTC.

This clonotype appeared many times. The gene calls are TRBV24-1 and TRBJ2-3, with D perhaps TRBD2 (6 bases). The length of the CDR3 is 17 residues. V gave up 4 bases and J gave up 1 base, with 17 bases separating them. Germline CDR1 and CDR2: KGHDR and SFDVKD. The CDR3 loop is CATSEPGLPSGTDTQYF. The DNA for the CDR3 is TGTGCCACCAGTGAACCGGGACTCCCCAGTGGCACAGATACGCAGTATTTT.

This clonotype was recorded many times. The chain joins TRBV4-3 to TRBJ2-7; D gene uncertain. Between the trimmed V and J ends, which lost 0 bases and 6 bases, there was a span of 9 bases. There are 13 residues in the CDR3. Per germline, CDR1 LGHNA and CDR2 YSLEER. CDR3 loop: CASSQDFMAEQYF. CDR3 nucleotide sequence: TGCGCCAGCAGCCAAGATTTCATGGCCGAGCAGTACTTC.

This clonotype was found a few times. The chain couples TRBV20-1 to TRBJ1-3, with 9 bases identical to TRBD1. Germline CDR1 DFQATT, CDR2 SNEGSKA (reference sequence). V gave up 2 bases and J gave up 3 bases; unmatched junction bases: 2. There are 14 residues in the CDR3. In DNA form, the CDR3 reads TGCAGTGCTAGAACAGGGGGCGGTGGAAACACCATATATTTT. Protein product: CSARTGGGGNTIYF.

This clonotype occurred many times. The chain links TRBV12-3 or TRBV12-4 to TRBJ1-6; D possibly corresponds to TRBD1 (5 bases). The CDR3 loop spans 17 amino acids. Trimming took off 7 bases at V and 5 bases at J, with 21 bases between the two ends. CDR3 DNA: TGTGCCAGCATCCTCTCCGGGACGATCATGGATAATTCACCCCTCCACTTT. Protein: CASILSGTIMDNSPLHF.

The rearrangement uses TRBV24-1 and TRBJ2-2; D is possibly TRBD1 (5 bases). Trimming removed 6 bases from V and 2 bases from J, with 12 bases in between. The germline V gene has CDR1 KGHDR and CDR2 SFDVKD. The CDR3 is 15 amino acids. For the CDR3, the DNA is TGTGCCACCAGTTTGCGGACAATAAACACCGGGGAGCTGTTTTTT. It yields the protein CATSLRTINTGELFF.

The V and J genes are TRBV14 and TRBJ2-3; 11 bases fit TRBD2. Germline V lookup: CDR1 SGHDN, CDR2 FVKESK. J lost 2 bases, V lost 1 base, and 14 bases had no gene match. The CDR3 covers 20 residues. The CDR3 spells CASSQGLSGTSGYYTDTQYF. In DNA form, the CDR3 reads TGTGCCAGCAGCCAAGGACTTTCCGGGACTAGCGGCTATTACACAGATACGCAGTATTTT. Using reference TRBV14 and TRBJ2-3 for the parts outside the CDR3, the full variable domain is EAGVTQFPSHSVIEKGQTVTLRCDPISGHDNLYWYRRVMGKEIKFLLHFVKESKQDESGMPNNRFLAERTGGTYSTLKVQPAELEDSGVYFCASSQGLSGTSGYYTDTQYFGPGTRLTVL.

Only a few counts were recorded for this clonotype. This chain links TRBV6-2 or TRBV6-3 with TRBJ2-7; D possibly matches TRBD1 or TRBD2 (7 bases each). Germline CDR1 and CDR2: MNHEY and SVGEGT. The CDR3 contains 15 residues. Trimming took off 7 bases at V and 3 bases at J, with 19 bases between the two ends. The CDR3 DNA reads as TGTGCCAGCACCCACAGGGGAGGGTACTTCTACGAGCAGTACTTC. The encoded protein is CASTHRGGYFYEQYF.

The chain links TRBV7-9 to TRBJ2-6; the D is unclear. This CDR3 has 16 amino acids. V gave up 2 bases and J gave up 2 bases, with 10 bases separating them. CDR1 and CDR2 (germline): SEHNR, FQNEAQ (reference sequence). The CDR3 reads CASSLLRNAGANVLTF. The CDR3 DNA sequence: TGTGCCAGCAGCTTACTCCGGAACGCTGGGGCCAACGTCCTGACTTTC.

The rearrangement uses TRBV2 and TRBJ1-1; TRBD1 matches at 9 bases. This CDR3 region has 13 residues. The junction had 12 bases not matched to a gene; V was cut back by 8 bases and J by 11 bases. In germline, CDR1 is SNHLY, CDR2 FYNNEI. CDR3 coding DNA: TGTGCCAGCGTGGACAGGGGCCTAATAAAGGCTTTCTTT. It codes for CASVDRGLIKAFF.

This clonotype was counted at least ten times. The rearrangement joins TRBV7-3 to TRBJ2-1, with 13 bases aligning to TRBD2. J lost 3 bases, V lost 5 bases, and 4 bases had no gene match. The CDR3 spans 16 residues. Germline CDR1 SGHTA, CDR2 FQGTGA. CDR3 residues: CASSPTSGGFYNEQFF. The CDR3, as DNA: TGTGCCAGCAGCCCGACTAGCGGGGGGTTCTACAATGAGCAGTTCTTC.